This TCR beta chain emerged from a study of human T cells and chemical hapten exposure. Study overall: Minor pooled library volume differences mainly drove per-sample TCR yield variation. Study results and caveats: The donor cohort had alopecia, so its immune response may not match that of healthy people.

Noted time point: pre-sensitization, week 0. Treatment meaning: therapeutic diphenylcyclopropenone sensitization with weekly scalp DPC. MiXCR, run by TCRdb on the RACE reads, gives a single entry per CDR3 protein. This table has some 98,000 distinct CDR3 sequences, under 14% appearing once. J gave up 1 base and V 0 bases, and 4 bases lay outside the gene matches. Looked up from germline, CDR1 is DFQATT and CDR2 is SNEGSKA (reference sequence). The CDR3 extends over 15 amino acids. The table lists this clonotype with many counts. Its cognate antigen is unknown. The chain recombines TRBV20-1 with TRBJ2-7; 9 bases are shared with TRBD2. This sample comprised whole blood, obtained in connection with sensitization to the hapten diphenylcyclopropenone (DPC). This TCR derives from a woman aged 60-70 years with alopecia areata. Some clones in this sample may be carry-over from other donors' samples. Written as DNA, the CDR3 is TGCAGTGCTAGAGATTCAAGCGGGGGGTCCTACGAGCAGTACTTC. Translation: CSARDSSGGSYEQYF.